These 28 T cell receptor beta chains came from one sample sequenced in a study of blood T cell repertoires in COVID-19. TCRdb's table, derived via immunoSEQ multiplex PCR, lists solely in-frame clones and lacks some. The sample lists tens of thousands of clones; roughly nine tenths were seen once. Sequences were obtained from peripheral blood. The receptors stem from a man aged 60 to 75 with active or convalescent COVID-19.

The chain uses TRBV4-3 and TRBJ1-4, with 7 bases that match TRBD1. Germline V gives CDR1 LGHNA, CDR2 YSLEER. J gave up 5 bases and V 0 bases, and 6 bases lay outside the gene matches. The CDR3 is 16 residues long. The CDR3 loop reads CASSQDVTGQNEKLFF. Written as DNA, the CDR3 is TGCGCCAGCAGCCAAGATGTGACAGGGCAGAATGAAAAACTGTTTTTT.

The chain is built from TRBV6-6 and TRBJ1-1, with no clear D. This CDR3 is 12 amino acids long. Per germline, CDR1 MNHNY and CDR2 SVGAGI (reference sequence). V was clipped by 5 bases and J by 8 bases, with 12 bases between them. The CDR3 nucleotides are TGTGCCAGCAGTCCAACCGGTCTAGAAGCTTTCTTT. Residues: CASSPTGLEAFF.

The chain carries TRBV3-1 (or the pseudogene TRBV3-2) and TRBJ1-1; D uncertain. The CDR3 consists of 12 residues. In germline, CDR1 is LGHDT, CDR2 YNNKEL (reference sequence). Trimming removed 5 bases from V and 5 bases from J, with 9 bases in between. The CDR3: CASSDPGTEAFF. In nucleotides, the CDR3 is TGTGCCAGCAGCGATCCGGGGACTGAAGCTTTCTTT.

This clone was recorded a few times. The chain recombines TRBV5-1 with TRBJ2-2; 10 bases are a match to TRBD2. J was trimmed by 5 bases and V by 0 bases; bases with no gene match: 1. The germline V gene has CDR1 SGHRS and CDR2 YFSETQ. The CDR3 covers 15 residues. CDR3 sequence (DNA): TGCGCCAGCAGCTTGGATAGCGGGGGGACCGGGGAGCTGTTTTTT. Protein sequence: CASSLDSGGTGELFF.

The gene calls are TRBV2 and TRBJ1-6; the match to TRBD1 covers 7 bases. V trimming: 5 bases; J trimming: 8 bases; junction bases outside the gene matches: 12. Germline CDR1 reads SNHLY; CDR2 reads FYNNEI. The length of the CDR3 is 16 residues. CDR3 nucleotides: TGTGCCAGCAGTCCGTACAAGACAGGGATTTATTCACCCCTCCACTTT. Encoded protein: CASSPYKTGIYSPLHF.

The rearrangement uses TRBV7-2 and TRBJ1-2; 7 bases align to TRBD1. V shed 4 bases, J shed 7 bases, and the junction held 6 bases outside the gene matches. Germline assignment: CDR1 SGHTA and CDR2 FQGNSA. The CDR3 runs to 13 residues. DNA of the CDR3: TGTGCCAGCAGCTCCGGCGGGACAGCTGGCTACACCTTC. This sequence encodes CASSSGGTAGYTF.

The rearrangement uses TRBV14 and TRBJ2-7; the D is unclear. Germline lookup yields CDR1 SGHDN and CDR2 FVKESK. V was pared by 0 bases and J by 0 bases, with 3 bases between. This CDR3 has 13 residues. The CDR3 sequence: CASSQDSSYEQYF. The CDR3, as DNA: TGTGCCAGCAGCCAAGACAGCTCCTACGAGCAGTACTTC.

The CDR3 reads CASSRDRGLTEAFF. CDR3 DNA: TGTGCCAGCAGTAGGGACAGGGGGCTCACTGAAGCTTTCTTT. The chain joins TRBV5-5 to TRBJ1-1, with TRBD1 identical over 12 bases. The CDR3 spans 14 residues. V was pared by 5 bases and J by 4 bases, with 3 bases of the junction left unmatched. Looked up from germline, CDR1 is SGHKS and CDR2 is YYEKEE (reference sequence).

V and J are TRBV9 and TRBJ2-5; maybe TRBD2 (5 bases). This CDR3 comprises 13 residues. Trimming removed 4 bases at V and 3 bases at J, with 10 bases between. Germline V gene data show CDR1 as SGDLS and CDR2 as YYNGEE. This chain's CDR3 is CASSFRTEETQYF. The CDR3 bases are TGTGCCAGCAGCTTCCGGACTGAAGAGACCCAGTACTTC.

This sequence joins TRBV10-1 and TRBJ1-6; TRBD1 matches 7 bases. The junction had 15 bases not matched to a gene; V was cut back by 6 bases and J by 10 bases. This CDR3 contains 16 residues. Germline V gives CDR1 WNHNN, CDR2 SYGVQD (reference sequence). The DNA of the CDR3 is TGCGCCAGCAGGGAGGCGTCAGGGGGTTTTCGATCACCCCTCCACTTT. Its protein product is CASREASGGFRSPLHF.

This clone was detected once. This chain links TRBV6-5 with TRBJ1-1; D gene ambiguous. The CDR3 loop spans 13 amino acids. Trimming took 6 bases from V and 6 from J, leaving 14 bases between them. Germline V CDR1 and CDR2: MNHEY, SVGAGI. CDR3 DNA sequence: TGTGCCAGCAGGACGGACTTGATGTCTGAAGCTTTCTTT. Translated, it gives CASRTDLMSEAFF.

This clone has just a few counts. An end of the junction does not agree with germline; a read error may underlie this. The rearrangement links TRBV27 to TRBJ1-5; D not certain. There are 10 residues in the CDR3. Germline V gene sequence: CDR1 MNHEY, CDR2 SMNVEV (reference sequence). CDR3 amino acids: CASSPLSLVF. CDR3 nucleotide sequence: TGTGCCAGCAGTCCCTTGTCCTTAGTATTT.

The table lists this clone with a few counts. J is TRBJ1-1 and V is TRBV9; 9 nucleotides match TRBD1. V dropped 5 bases and J dropped 8; count of bases not matched to a gene: 10. This CDR3 spans 14 amino acids. The germline V gene encodes CDR1 SGDLS and CDR2 YYNGEE. CDR3 sequence reads: CASSPDVGTGEAFF. The CDR3 region has the DNA TGTGCCAGCAGTCCCGACGTGGGGACAGGGGAAGCTTTCTTT.

In DNA, the CDR3 is TGCGCCAGCAGCACGACAGATGACGGGGAGCTGTTTTTT. This sequence encodes CASSTTDDGELFF. This chain uses TRBV5-1 with TRBJ2-2; D possibly corresponds to TRBD1 (5 bases). Germline V gives CDR1 SGHRS, CDR2 YFSETQ. Trimming shortened V by 4 bases and J by 7 bases, and 11 bases separated the two germline ends. CDR3 length: 13 amino acids.

The chain joins TRBV29-1 to TRBJ2-7; 7 nucleotides agree with TRBD1. CDR3 length: 15 amino acids. V lost 1 base and J lost 4; bases outside the gene matches: 10. Germline lookup yields CDR1 SQVTM and CDR2 ANQGSEA. CDR3 DNA sequence: TGCAGCGTTGAAGTCGAAGAAAAGGGGGCTTACGAGCAGTACTTC. Translation gives CSVEVEEKGAYEQYF.

This sequence joins TRBV21-1 and TRBJ2-1; the D call TRBD1 from the table was never checked on the DNA. TRBV21-1 is flagged as a pseudogene. CDR3 length: 15 residues. CDR3 amino acids: CASKWGGLSYNEQFF. DNA for the CDR3: TGTGCCAGCAAGTGGGGCGGTTTGTCCTACAATGAGCAGTTCTTC.

The chain is built from TRBV7-2 and TRBJ1-4; TRBD1 aligns across 9 bases. The V and J ends lost 5 bases and 6 bases, in that order; junction bases with no gene match: 4. The CDR3 covers 14 residues. Germline V lookup: CDR1 SGHTA, CDR2 FQGNSA. The CDR3 protein is CASSPRDRDEKLFF. For the CDR3, the DNA is TGTGCCAGCAGCCCCCGGGACAGGGATGAAAAACTGTTTTTT.

The CDR3 nucleotides read TGTGCCAGCACCCTTAGCTACACTGAAGCTTTCTTT. Amino acid sequence: CASTLSYTEAFF. The V gene is TRBV11-2, the J gene TRBJ1-1; D is unresolved. Germline lookup yields CDR1 SGHAT and CDR2 FQNNGV. This CDR3 spans 12 amino acids. V was cut by 7 bases and J by 3 bases, with 9 bases left in between.

V usage is TRBV20-1 and J usage is TRBJ1-2, with D hard to call. The CDR3 is 11 residues long. Germline CDR1 DFQATT, CDR2 SNEGSKA (reference sequence). V was pared by 8 bases and J by 5 bases, with 12 bases between. This CDR3 reads CSTTGRYGYTF. The DNA of the CDR3 is TGCAGTACGACCGGGAGGTATGGCTACACCTTC.

The V and J genes are TRBV6-5 and TRBJ1-1; D possibly corresponds to TRBD1 (5 bases). Between the trimmed V and J ends, which lost 11 bases and 3 bases, there was a span of 16 bases. Germline lookup yields CDR1 MNHEY and CDR2 SVGAGI. This CDR3 has 13 amino acids. The CDR3 DNA follows: TGTGCCTCTAACCGGGGAGGGGACACTGAAGCTTTCTTT. Protein: CASNRGGDTEAFF.

The rearrangement links TRBV19 to TRBJ2-3, with 10 bases matching TRBD1. J was trimmed by 2 bases and V by 5 bases; bases with no gene match: 4. The CDR3 extends over 15 amino acids. Germline V gene data show CDR1 as LNHDA and CDR2 as SQIVND (reference sequence). CDR3 protein: CASSPGTGATDTQYF. Written as DNA, the CDR3 is TGTGCCAGTAGTCCCGGGACAGGGGCCACAGATACGCAGTATTTT.

The chain joins TRBV5-1 to TRBJ2-7; TRBD1 matches at 9 bases. The length of the CDR3 is 15 residues. In germline, CDR1 is SGHRS, CDR2 YFSETQ. Losses at the gene ends were 0 bases for V and 1 base for J; bases not matched to a gene: 2. CDR3 sequence (DNA): TGCGCCAGCAGCTTGGCCGGGACAGGGTCCTACGAGCAGTACTTC. Protein sequence: CASSLAGTGSYEQYF.

The CDR3 DNA sequence: TGTGCCAGCTCACCGACAGAGAACCCCTATGGCTACACCTTC. It specifies CASSPTENPYGYTF. The chain carries TRBV18 and TRBJ1-2; D possibly corresponds to TRBD1 (5 bases). The germline V and J ends were trimmed by 3 bases and 4 bases, with 12 bases remaining between them. The CDR3 runs to 14 residues. Germline V lookup: CDR1 KGHSH, CDR2 LQKENI.

The rearrangement joins TRBV10-3 to TRBJ2-5; 9 positions match TRBD1. Germline trimming cut 10 bases from V and 3 bases from J; bases unmatched to any gene: 6. Germline V CDR1 and CDR2: ENHRY, SYGVKD. The CDR3 totals 13 residues. The CDR3 protein is CATNRDREETQYF. The CDR3 region has the DNA TGTGCCACTAACCGGGACAGGGAAGAGACCCAGTACTTC.

The chain uses TRBV20-1 and TRBJ2-7, with unresolved D. The CDR3 length is 10 residues. The germline CDR1 and CDR2 sequences are DFQATT and SNEGSKA (reference sequence). The V gene lost 6 bases and the J gene lost 6 bases, with 9 bases spanning the gap. In nucleotides, the CDR3 is TGCAGTGCCCCTGCGGCCGAGCAGTACTTC. It codes for CSAPAAEQYF.

The gene calls are TRBV5-5 and TRBJ2-7, with D perhaps matching TRBD1 (5 bases). CDR3 length: 14 amino acids. Germline-derived CDR1 and CDR2 are SGHKS and YYEKEE (reference sequence). V was pared by 0 bases and J by 7 bases, with 14 bases between. CDR3 loop: CASSLEARAAEQYF. DNA for the CDR3: TGTGCCAGCAGCTTGGAAGCCAGGGCAGCGGAGCAGTACTTC.

This clone was detected only once. The chain combines TRBV24-1 with TRBJ2-2, with D possibly matching TRBD2 (5 bases). Germline V lookup: CDR1 KGHDR, CDR2 SFDVKD. This CDR3 has 17 residues. Trimming shortened V by 0 bases and J by 0 bases, and 10 bases separated the two germline ends. For the CDR3, the DNA is TGTGCCACCAGTGATTTGAGTAGGAGGACGAACACCGGGGAGCTGTTTTTT. It codes for CATSDLSRRTNTGELFF.

The chain has TRBV5-1 and TRBJ2-7; 13 positions match TRBD2. CDR1 SGHRS and CDR2 YFSETQ come from the germline V gene. The CDR3 loop spans 15 amino acids. V shed 4 bases and J 4 bases; nucleotides not matched to a gene: 5. CDR3 bases: TGCGCCAGCAGCCCCACGGGACTAGCGGGGTACGAGCAGTACTTC. It yields the protein CASSPTGLAGYEQYF.